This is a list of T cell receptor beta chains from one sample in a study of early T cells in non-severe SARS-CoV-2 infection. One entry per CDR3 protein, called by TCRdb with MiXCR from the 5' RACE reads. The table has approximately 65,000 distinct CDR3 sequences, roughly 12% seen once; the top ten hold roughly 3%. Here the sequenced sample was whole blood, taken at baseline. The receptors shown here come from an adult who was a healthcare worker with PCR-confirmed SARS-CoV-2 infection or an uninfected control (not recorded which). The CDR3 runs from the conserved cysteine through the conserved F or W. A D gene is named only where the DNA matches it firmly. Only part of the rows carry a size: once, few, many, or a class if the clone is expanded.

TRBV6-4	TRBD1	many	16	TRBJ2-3	TGTGCCAGCAGTGACCGCCTAGGACAGGGCGCCGATACGCAGTATTTT	CASSDRLGQGADTQYF
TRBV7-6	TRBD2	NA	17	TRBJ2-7	TGTGCCAGCAGCCCCCAGACCCCACTAGCGGGGGCCTACGAGCAGTACTTC	CASSPQTPLAGAYEQYF
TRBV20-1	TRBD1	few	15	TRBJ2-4	TGCAGTGCACAGGGGGGCAGGGTATCATCAAACATTCAGTACTTC	CSAQGGRVSSNIQYF
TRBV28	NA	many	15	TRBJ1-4	TGTGCCAGCAGTCTTAGACGGCCACGGAATGAAAAACTGTTTTTT	CASSLRRPRNEKLFF
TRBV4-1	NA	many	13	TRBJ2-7	TGCGCCAGCAGCCGCGCAATGGGTAACGAGCAGTACTTC	CASSRAMGNEQYF
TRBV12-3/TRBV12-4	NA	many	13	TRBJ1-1	TGTGCCAGCAGCTTAGGACCCAACACTGAAGCTTTCTTT	CASSLGPNTEAFF
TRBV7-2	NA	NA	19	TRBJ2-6	TGTGCCAGCAGCTTAATGGCTGTCCCTATGGTTACTGGGGCCAACGTCCTGACTTTC	CASSLMAVPMVTGANVLTF
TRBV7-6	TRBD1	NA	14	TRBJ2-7	TGTGCCAGCAGCTTAGGTGACAGGGGCTACGAGCAGTACTTC	CASSLGDRGYEQYF
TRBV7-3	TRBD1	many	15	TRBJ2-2	TGTGCCAGCAGCCAACAGGGGGCGCCCACCGGGGAGCTGTTTTTT	CASSQQGAPTGELFF
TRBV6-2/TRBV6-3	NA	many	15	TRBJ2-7	TGTGCCAGCTCCATCAACCCGACTGCCTCCTACGAGCAGTACTTC	CASSINPTASYEQYF
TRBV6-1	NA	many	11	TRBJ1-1	TGTGCCAGCAGTGTTTCATTACAAGCTTTCTTT	CASSVSLQAFF
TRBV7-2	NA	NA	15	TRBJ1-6	TGTGCCAGCAGCTTAAAAATCTCCTATAATTCACCCCTCCACTTT	CASSLKISYNSPLHF
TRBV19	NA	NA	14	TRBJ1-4	TGTGCCAGTAGTATAGTGGGATCAGGAGAAAAACTGTTTTTT	CASSIVGSGEKLFF
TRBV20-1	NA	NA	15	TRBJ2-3	TGCAGTGCTAAGAGAGGGGGTGGGTGGACAGATACGCAGTATTTT	CSAKRGGGWTDTQYF
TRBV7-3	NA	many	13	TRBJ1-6	TGTGCCAGCAGCCCCGAGGGGGATTCACCCCTCCACTTT	CASSPEGDSPLHF
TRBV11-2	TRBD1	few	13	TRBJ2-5	TGTGCCAGCAGCCCGGGACAGCAAGAGACCCAGTACTTC	CASSPGQQETQYF